Following are 25 T cell receptor beta chains from one sample sequenced in a study of blood T cell repertoires in COVID-19. Assay: immunoSEQ multiplex PCR; the TCRdb copy retains only in-frame clones and omits some. The sample carries under 200,000 clones, around 90% recorded once. Material: peripheral blood. The receptors here all came from a woman older than 75 with COVID-19, enrolled during active disease.

This rearrangement joins TRBV9 to TRBJ2-7; the match to TRBD1 covers 7 bases. The length of the CDR3 is 14 residues. The V gene end was trimmed by 0 bases and the J gene end by 5 bases; junction bases not matched to a gene: 5. Germline V gives CDR1 SGDLS, CDR2 YYNGEE. CDR3 in DNA: TGTGCCAGCAGCGTAGCTGACAGGGTCCACGAGCAGTACTTC. Residues: CASSVADRVHEQYF.

This clone has just one count. J is TRBJ2-2 and V is TRBV9; D may be TRBD1 (6 bases). Germline V gives CDR1 SGDLS, CDR2 YYNGEE. Trimming took off 0 bases at V and 4 bases at J, with 10 bases between the two ends. The CDR3 is made up of 15 amino acids. CDR3 sequence: CASSVVGTLTGELFF. The CDR3 DNA sequence: TGTGCCAGCAGCGTAGTTGGGACACTCACCGGGGAGCTGTTTTTT.

This clone showed up many times. The chain combines TRBV18 with TRBJ1-4; D ambiguous. This CDR3 spans 16 amino acids. In germline, CDR1 is KGHSH, CDR2 LQKENI. V lost 2 bases and J 2 bases, leaving 12 bases between the germline ends. The CDR3 sequence is CASSPFLGRTNEKLFF. The DNA for the CDR3 is TGTGCCAGCTCACCATTCCTGGGGAGGACTAATGAAAAACTGTTTTTT.

The chain carries TRBV6-5 and TRBJ2-1, with 8 bases fitting TRBD2. The CDR3 runs to 15 residues. Unmatched junction bases numbered 12, after V lost 5 bases and J lost 9 bases. The V gene's germline CDR1 is MNHEY and CDR2 SVGAGI. CDR3 sequence: CASSLREGPFPEQFF. The CDR3 DNA is TGTGCCAGCAGTCTACGGGAGGGCCCTTTTCCTGAGCAGTTCTTC.

This clone has a single count. The CDR3 DNA reads TGTGCCAGCAGCGTAGGAGGTGACAGGTGGTCCTACGAGCAGTACTTC. Translation gives CASSVGGDRWSYEQYF. J is TRBJ2-7 and V is TRBV9; tentatively, D is TRBD1 (6 bases). CDR1 and CDR2 from the germline V gene are SGDLS and YYNGEE. The CDR3 length is 16 residues. The V and J ends lost 0 bases and 1 base respectively, with 14 bases between them. The complete variable domain, with remaining parts taken from reference TRBV9 and TRBJ2-7, reads DSGVTQTPKHLITATGQRVTLRCSPRSGDLSVYWYQQSLDQGLQFLIQYYNGEERAKGNILERFSAQQFPDLHSELNLSSLELGDSALYFCASSVGGDRWSYEQYFGPGTRLTVT.

The chain carries TRBV19 and TRBJ2-5, with 8 bases identical to TRBD2. Germline lookup yields CDR1 LNHDA and CDR2 SQIVND (reference sequence). The CDR3 is 14 residues long. V trimming: 5 bases; J trimming: 5 bases; junction bases outside the gene matches: 7. In nucleotides, the CDR3 is TGTGCCAGTAGTGGGACTAGGATGGTTGAGACCCAGTACTTC. It specifies CASSGTRMVETQYF.

The chain is built from TRBV5-5 and TRBJ1-2, with D unresolved. V was pared by 4 bases and J by 6 bases, with 13 bases between. The CDR3 runs 13 residues. Germline V gene sequence: CDR1 SGHKS, CDR2 YYEKEE (reference sequence). The CDR3, as DNA: TGTGCCAGCAGCGGCAGACCCGGGGATGGCTACACCTTC. Its protein product is CASSGRPGDGYTF.

The chain employs TRBV29-1 and TRBJ1-3; D call uncertain. V gave up 3 bases and J gave up 0 bases, with 15 bases separating them. Germline V gene lookup returns CDR1 SQVTM and CDR2 ANQGSEA. This CDR3 has 16 residues. This chain's CDR3 is CSVEPRLTHSGNTIYF. CDR3 nucleotides: TGCAGCGTTGAGCCGCGCCTGACACACTCTGGAAACACCATATATTTT.

V usage is TRBV3-1 (or the pseudogene TRBV3-2) and J usage is TRBJ1-2; D is uncertain. In germline, CDR1 is LGHDT, CDR2 YNNKEL (reference sequence). Trimming stripped 0 bases from V and 1 base from J, with 18 bases between. The CDR3 is made up of 18 amino acids. CDR3 DNA: TGTGCCAGCAGCCAAGATCGGCCAGGCCAGGCCCTTAACTATGGCTACACCTTC. Protein product: CASSQDRPGQALNYGYTF.

V and J are TRBV6-1 and TRBJ1-6, with 10 bases fitting TRBD1. The V and J ends lost 5 bases and 7 bases, in that order; junction bases with no gene match: 5. Per the germline V gene, CDR1 is MNHNS and CDR2 is SASEGT. The CDR3 totals 15 residues. This CDR3 reads CASSMTGGENSPLHF. The CDR3 DNA follows: TGTGCCAGCAGTATGACAGGGGGCGAAAATTCACCCCTCCACTTT.

This chain's CDR3 is CASSSDSNTGELFF. The CDR3, as DNA: TGTGCCAGTAGTTCAGATTCGAACACCGGGGAGCTGTTTTTT. The chain uses TRBV19 and TRBJ2-2; D call uncertain. The germline V and J ends were trimmed by 5 bases and 0 bases, with 7 bases remaining between them. This CDR3 contains 14 residues. Germline V gives CDR1 LNHDA, CDR2 SQIVND (reference sequence).

The CDR3 nucleotides read TGTGCCAGCAGCGCGGGGGACCTGGCCTACGAGCAGTACTTC. Its translation is CASSAGDLAYEQYF. The chain recombines TRBV9 with TRBJ2-7, with a tentative D call TRBD2 (6 bases). The length of the CDR3 is 14 residues. CDR1 and CDR2 (germline): SGDLS, YYNGEE. Trimming left V 3 bases short and J 2 bases short, with 12 bases between.

This clone was seen only once. V and J are TRBV11-1 and TRBJ1-2; 12 nucleotides match TRBD1. This CDR3 has 16 amino acids. Germline V gene lookup returns CDR1 SGHAT and CDR2 FQDESV (reference sequence). Germline trimming cut 5 bases from V and 3 bases from J; bases unmatched to any gene: 7. The DNA of the CDR3 is TGTGCCAGCAGCCCAGGGACAGGGGGCGTTGACTATGGCTACACCTTC. As protein: CASSPGTGGVDYGYTF.

The chain recombines TRBV13 with TRBJ2-7; D might be TRBD2 (6 bases). CDR3 length: 15 residues. CDR1 and CDR2 from the germline V gene are PRHDT and FYEKMQ (reference sequence). Trimming cost V 0 bases and J 5 bases, with 14 bases left between them. This CDR3 reads CASSLGLASRNEQYF. CDR3 coding DNA: TGTGCCAGCAGCTTAGGACTAGCTTCCCGAAACGAGCAGTACTTC.

This clone was observed a few times. The rearrangement uses TRBV6-6 and TRBJ2-1; 7 nucleotides align to TRBD1. The CDR3 contains 15 residues. J was trimmed by 2 bases and V by 6 bases; bases with no gene match: 7. Germline CDR1 MNHNY, CDR2 SVGAGI (reference sequence). CDR3 in amino acids: CASSKTGSAYNEQFF. CDR3 DNA: TGTGCCAGCAGCAAGACAGGGAGCGCCTACAATGAGCAGTTCTTC.

This chain uses TRBV19 with TRBJ1-1; possibly TRBD1 for D (5 bases). V lost 7 bases and J lost 5, with 14 bases in between. Per the germline V gene, CDR1 is LNHDA and CDR2 is SQIVND (reference sequence). The CDR3 is made up of 13 amino acids. The CDR3 spells CASIRDGRTEAFF. For the CDR3, the DNA is TGTGCCAGTATCCGGGACGGGAGGACTGAAGCTTTCTTT.

J is TRBJ1-1 and V is TRBV19, with 10 bases aligning to TRBD1. CDR1 is LNHDA, CDR2 SQIVND, per germline (reference sequence). The CDR3 has 15 amino acids. Trimming cost V 5 bases and J 0 bases; bases outside gene matches: 3. The chain's CDR3 is CASSVGTGVNTEAFF. CDR3 DNA: TGTGCCAGTAGTGTTGGGACAGGGGTGAACACTGAAGCTTTCTTT.

The rearrangement joins TRBV29-1 to TRBJ2-7, with 8 positions matching TRBD2. The trim removed 7 bases at V and 5 bases at J, leaving 10 bases unmatched. CDR1 and CDR2 (germline): SQVTM, ANQGSEA. The CDR3 is 13 residues long. The DNA for the CDR3 is TGCAGCGCCCTGAGCGGGGGTGGCCACGAGCAGTACTTC. Translated, it gives CSALSGGGHEQYF.

This clone showed up just a few times. The chain uses TRBV28 and TRBJ1-5; D uncertain. Deletions cut 8 bases from V and 7 bases from J, with 15 bases between. Germline loops: CDR1 MDHEN, CDR2 SYDVKM. This CDR3 is built from 13 residues. As DNA, the CDR3 is TGTGCCAGCGTCGGCGGGGTTGAACAGCCCCAGCATTTT. Its translation: CASVGGVEQPQHF.

The chain has TRBV10-3 and TRBJ2-1; 10 bases are shared with TRBD2. CDR3 length: 13 residues. Germline-derived CDR1 and CDR2 are ENHRY and SYGVKD. V lost 10 bases to trimming and J lost 7 bases; unmatched junction nucleotides: 7. The CDR3 region is CASGLAAGNEQFF. In DNA, the CDR3 is TGTGCCAGTGGACTAGCGGCTGGAAATGAGCAGTTCTTC.

The V and J genes are TRBV7-7 and TRBJ2-7; 8 bases line up with TRBD2. Trimming removed 1 base from V and 3 bases from J; junction bases left unmatched: 5. The CDR3 is 15 amino acids. CDR1 is SSHAT, CDR2 FNYEAQ, per germline (reference sequence). The CDR3 sequence: CASSLGPGGNYEQYF. CDR3 bases: TGTGCCAGCAGCTTAGGTCCGGGAGGGAACTACGAGCAGTACTTC. The entire variable domain, with the rest obtained from reference TRBV7-7 and TRBJ2-7, is as follows: GAGVSQSPRYKVTKRGQDVTLRCDPISSHATLYWYQQALGQGPEFLTYFNYEAQPDKSGLPSDRFSAERPEGSISTLTIQRTEQRDSAMYRCASSLGPGGNYEQYFGPGTRLTVT.

In this sample, this clone turned up many times. This chain joins TRBV7-9 and TRBJ2-1; 7 positions agree with TRBD2. Germline loops: CDR1 SEHNR, CDR2 FQNEAQ (reference sequence). The CDR3 spans 14 residues. With V trimmed by 5 bases and J by 7 bases, 8 bases remained unmatched. DNA of the CDR3: TGTGCCAGCAGCCCTCTCGTGGGGGGGAATGAGCAGTTCTTC. Protein: CASSPLVGGNEQFF.

This chain joins TRBV19 and TRBJ1-5, with 10 bases matching TRBD1. V lost 3 bases, J lost 6 bases, and 5 bases stayed unmatched. The germline V gene encodes CDR1 LNHDA and CDR2 SQIVND (reference sequence). This CDR3 is 15 amino acids long. The CDR3 reads CASSMGTGEGQPQHF. The CDR3 coding sequence is TGTGCCAGTAGTATGGGGACAGGGGAGGGTCAGCCCCAGCATTTT.

The chain has TRBV6-4 and TRBJ1-1; D gene unclear. V was pared by 5 bases and J by 6 bases, with 13 bases between. Looked up from germline, CDR1 is MRHNA and CDR2 is SNTAGT. This CDR3 region has 13 residues. The CDR3 is CASSSQPEAEAFF. In DNA, the CDR3 is TGTGCCAGCAGTAGCCAACCGGAGGCTGAAGCTTTCTTT.

This chain connects TRBV5-4 to TRBJ2-6, with 9 bases fitting TRBD2. The CDR3 sequence is 19 residues long. CDR1 is SGHNT, CDR2 YYREEE, per germline (reference sequence). V lost 3 bases, J lost 4 bases, and 14 bases stayed unmatched. DNA of the CDR3: TGTGCCAGCAGCTCCTCCGGGACTAGCCGCTTTGGGGGGGCCAACGTCCTGACTTTC. Protein product: CASSSSGTSRFGGANVLTF.